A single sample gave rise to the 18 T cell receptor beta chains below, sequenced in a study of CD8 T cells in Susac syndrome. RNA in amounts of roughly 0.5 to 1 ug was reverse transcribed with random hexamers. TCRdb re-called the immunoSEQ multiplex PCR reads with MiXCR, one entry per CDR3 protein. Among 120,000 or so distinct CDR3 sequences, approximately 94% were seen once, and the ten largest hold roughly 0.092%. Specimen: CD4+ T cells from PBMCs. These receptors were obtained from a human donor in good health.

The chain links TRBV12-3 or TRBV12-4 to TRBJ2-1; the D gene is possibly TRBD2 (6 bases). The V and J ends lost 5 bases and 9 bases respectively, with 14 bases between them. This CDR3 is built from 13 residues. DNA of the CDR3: TGTGCCAGCAGTCACCTAGTGGAGGGTGAGCAGTTCTTC. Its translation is CASSHLVEGEQFF.

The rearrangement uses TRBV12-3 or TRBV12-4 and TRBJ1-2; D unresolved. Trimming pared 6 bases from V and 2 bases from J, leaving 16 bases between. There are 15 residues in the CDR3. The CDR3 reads CASSLTADKNYGYTF. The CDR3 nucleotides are TGTGCCAGCAGCCTAACAGCTGATAAGAACTATGGCTACACCTTC.

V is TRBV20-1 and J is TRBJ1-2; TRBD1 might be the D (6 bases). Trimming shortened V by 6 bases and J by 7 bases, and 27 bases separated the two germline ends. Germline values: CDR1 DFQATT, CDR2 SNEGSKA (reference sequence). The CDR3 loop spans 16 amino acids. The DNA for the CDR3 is TGCAGTGCGGAAAGCGGACTGACAGGATGGAAGGCTGGCTACACCTTC. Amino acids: CSAESGLTGWKAGYTF.

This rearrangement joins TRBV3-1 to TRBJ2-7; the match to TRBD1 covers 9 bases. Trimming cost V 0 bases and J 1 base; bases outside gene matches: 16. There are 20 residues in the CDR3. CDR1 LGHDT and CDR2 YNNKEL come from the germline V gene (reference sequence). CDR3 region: CASSQDRDRAKFRFSYEQYF. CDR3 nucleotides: TGTGCCAGCAGCCAAGATCGGGACAGGGCGAAGTTTCGGTTTTCCTACGAGCAGTACTTC.

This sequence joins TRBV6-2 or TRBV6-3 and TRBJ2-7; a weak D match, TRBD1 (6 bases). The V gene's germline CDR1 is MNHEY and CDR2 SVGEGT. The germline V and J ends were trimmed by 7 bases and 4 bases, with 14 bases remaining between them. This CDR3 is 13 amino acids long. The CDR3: CASIDEGVYEQYF. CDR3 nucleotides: TGTGCCAGCATCGACGAGGGGGTTTACGAGCAGTACTTC.

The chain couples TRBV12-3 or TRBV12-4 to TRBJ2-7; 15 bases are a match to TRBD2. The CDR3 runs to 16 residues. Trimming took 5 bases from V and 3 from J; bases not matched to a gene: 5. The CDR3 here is CASSTRTSGRVYEQYF. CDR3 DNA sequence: TGTGCCAGCAGTACCAGGACTAGCGGGAGGGTCTACGAGCAGTACTTC.

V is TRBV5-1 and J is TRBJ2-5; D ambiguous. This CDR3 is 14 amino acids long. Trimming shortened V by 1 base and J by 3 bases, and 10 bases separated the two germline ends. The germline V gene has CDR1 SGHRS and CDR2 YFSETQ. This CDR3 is CASSLTVGEETQYF. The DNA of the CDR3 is TGCGCCAGCAGCTTGACAGTGGGTGAAGAGACCCAGTACTTC.

The CDR3 nucleotides read TGTGCCAGCAGCCTTCCTGGGACCCTCACCGGGGAGCTGTTTTTT. Its protein product is CASSLPGTLTGELFF. J is TRBJ2-2 and V is TRBV3-1; TRBD1 or TRBD2 may be the D gene (5 bases each). This CDR3 spans 15 amino acids. Germline assignment: CDR1 LGHDT and CDR2 YNNKEL (reference sequence). The V and J ends lost 4 bases and 4 bases respectively, with 13 bases between them.

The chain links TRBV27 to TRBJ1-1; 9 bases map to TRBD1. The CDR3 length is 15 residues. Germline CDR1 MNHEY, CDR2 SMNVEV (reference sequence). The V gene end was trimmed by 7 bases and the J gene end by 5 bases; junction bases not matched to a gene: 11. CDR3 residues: CASILWGTGRTEAFF. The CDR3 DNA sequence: TGTGCCAGCATCCTCTGGGGGACAGGGCGTACTGAAGCTTTCTTT.

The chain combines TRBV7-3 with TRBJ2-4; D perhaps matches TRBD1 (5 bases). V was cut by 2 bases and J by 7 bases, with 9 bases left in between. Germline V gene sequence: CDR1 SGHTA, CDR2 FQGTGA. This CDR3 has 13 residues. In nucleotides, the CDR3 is TGTGCCAGCAGCTTAGCCTCAGGGAACATTCAGTACTTC. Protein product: CASSLASGNIQYF.

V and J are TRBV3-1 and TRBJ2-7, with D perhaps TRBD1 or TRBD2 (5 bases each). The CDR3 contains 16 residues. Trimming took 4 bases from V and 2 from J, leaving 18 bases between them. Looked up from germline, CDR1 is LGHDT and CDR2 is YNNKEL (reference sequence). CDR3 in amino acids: CASSPLGTYTTYEQYF. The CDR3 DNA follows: TGTGCCAGCAGCCCCCTCGGGACGTACACGACCTACGAGCAGTACTTC.

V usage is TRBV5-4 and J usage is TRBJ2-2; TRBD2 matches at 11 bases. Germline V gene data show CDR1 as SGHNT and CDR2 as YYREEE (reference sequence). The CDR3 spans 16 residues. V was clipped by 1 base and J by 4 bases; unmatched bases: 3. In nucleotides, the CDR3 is TGTGCCAGCAGCTTGAGCGGACTAGCGGGCACCGGGGAGCTGTTTTTT. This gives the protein CASSLSGLAGTGELFF.

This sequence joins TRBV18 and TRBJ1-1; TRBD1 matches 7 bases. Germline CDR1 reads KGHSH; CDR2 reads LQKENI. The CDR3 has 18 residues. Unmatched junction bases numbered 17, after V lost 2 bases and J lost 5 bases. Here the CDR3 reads CASSPEVATGYSGTEAFF. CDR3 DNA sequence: TGTGCCAGCTCACCAGAGGTTGCGACAGGGTATTCGGGGACTGAAGCTTTCTTT.

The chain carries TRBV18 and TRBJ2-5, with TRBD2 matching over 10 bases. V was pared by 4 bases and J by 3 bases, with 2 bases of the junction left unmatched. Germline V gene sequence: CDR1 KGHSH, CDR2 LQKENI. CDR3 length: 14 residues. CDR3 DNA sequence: TGTGCCAGCTCACGAGGACTAGCGGAAGAGACCCAGTACTTC. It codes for CASSRGLAEETQYF.

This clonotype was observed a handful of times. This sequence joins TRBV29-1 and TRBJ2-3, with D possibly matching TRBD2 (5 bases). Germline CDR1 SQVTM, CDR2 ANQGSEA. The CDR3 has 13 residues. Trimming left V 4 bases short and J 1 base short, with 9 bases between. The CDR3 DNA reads TGCAGCGTTGCCGCGGGTGGCACAGATACGCAGTATTTT. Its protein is CSVAAGGTDTQYF.

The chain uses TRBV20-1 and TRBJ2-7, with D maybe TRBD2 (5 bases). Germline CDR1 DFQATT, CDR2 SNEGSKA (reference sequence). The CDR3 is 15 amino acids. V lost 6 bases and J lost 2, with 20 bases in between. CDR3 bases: TGCAGTGCAGAGGTAATGGACGGACTCGCCTACGAGCAGTACTTC. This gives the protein CSAEVMDGLAYEQYF.

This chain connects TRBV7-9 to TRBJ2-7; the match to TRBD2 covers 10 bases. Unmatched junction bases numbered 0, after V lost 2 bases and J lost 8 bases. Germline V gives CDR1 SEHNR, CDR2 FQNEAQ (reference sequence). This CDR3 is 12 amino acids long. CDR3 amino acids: CASSLTSGKQYF. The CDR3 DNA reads TGTGCCAGCAGCTTAACTAGCGGGAAGCAGTACTTC.

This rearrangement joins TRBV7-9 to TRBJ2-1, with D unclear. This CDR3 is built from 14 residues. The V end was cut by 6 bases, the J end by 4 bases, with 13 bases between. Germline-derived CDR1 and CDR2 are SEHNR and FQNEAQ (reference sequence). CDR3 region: CASSRNSRYNEQFF. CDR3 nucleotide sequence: TGTGCCAGCAGTCGAAATAGCCGATACAATGAGCAGTTCTTC.